These T cell receptor beta chains were read from a single sample in a study of vaccination and CD4 T cells after COVID-19. The antigens of these receptors remain unknown. TCRdb fed the PCR reads into MiXCR, producing one record per CDR3 protein. Among 9,500 to 14,000 distinct CDR3 sequences, 30% to 50% were seen once, and the ten largest hold 20% to 25%. Sequenced: CD4+ T cells from blood, cultured in vitro. The receptor set was obtained from a human donor in good health. CDR3s leave out the opening cysteine and the closing phenylalanine or tryptophan.

V: TRBV20-1; CDR3: SARRTANTEAF
V: TRBV5-1; CDR3: ASSLVGGDYEQY
V: TRBV6-1; CDR3: ASRTGGKSPLH
V: TRBV20-1; CDR3: SARDRTSGRETQY
V: TRBV20-1; CDR3: SAREGRGELAKNIQY
V: TRBV18; CDR3: ASSLDRADQPQH
V: TRBV7-8; CDR3: ASSLGFRGKNQPQH
V: TRBV20-1; CDR3: SARLGGVGEQY
V: TRBV2; CDR3: ASRPNDRGRN
V: TRBV25-1; CDR3: ASSDRRGVQGQNTEAF
V: TRBV7-3; CDR3: ASSKTSGISTDTQY
V: TRBV4-3; CDR3: ASSYLGSSYNEQF
V: TRBV23-1; CDR3: ASSYTLPRQGKENQPQH
V: TRBV15; CDR3: ATSRDRSVTDTQY
V: TRBV28; CDR3: ASSLLQGVYEQY
V: TRBV9; CDR3: ASSVAPTGDYEQY
V: TRBV28; CDR3: AWRASGNQETQY
V: TRBV6-2/TRBV6-3; CDR3: ASSHREYRYNEQF
V: TRBV27; CDR3: ASSFTVGSGTYEQY
V: TRBV6-2/TRBV6-3; CDR3: ASKEEGALGYT
V: TRBV6-5; CDR3: ASSYSIRDPNYGYT
V: TRBV18; CDR3: ASSPPGQQETQY
V: TRBV20-1; CDR3: SARRGSAYEQY
V: TRBV30; CDR3: AWSPVGRGAYEQY
V: TRBV19; CDR3: ASSIVREPQH
V: TRBV27; CDR3: ASGRWDRANTEAF
V: TRBV20-1; CDR3: TAPGNTGELF
V: TRBV4-3; CDR3: ASSQVGGTGELF
V: TRBV7-2; CDR3: ASSFEGFGYT
V: TRBV28; CDR3: ASSPLDGWDEQF
V: TRBV2; CDR3: ASRLDFSSWEQY
V: TRBV20-1; CDR3: SARDSGRAGGELF
V: TRBV7-9; CDR3: ASSLAGYGYT
V: TRBV20-1; CDR3: SARDYTSGLYEQY
V: TRBV19; CDR3: ASSITYTGELF
V: TRBV7-2; CDR3: ASSLYLSGQTEAF
V: TRBV7-3; CDR3: ASRLAGGSSYNEQF
V: TRBV12-3/TRBV12-4; CDR3: ASSFGSLNYGYT
V: TRBV21-1; CDR3: ASSKVTGSRTEAF
V: TRBV11-3; CDR3: ASSSRGELF
V: TRBV5-1; CDR3: ASSLVSYNEQF
V: TRBV6-2/TRBV6-3; CDR3: ASSRQGNSNQPQH
V: TRBV2; CDR3: ASKVGVPQETQY
V: TRBV28; CDR3: ASSFVRSGEAF
V: TRBV20-1; CDR3: SARSPSARAYNEQF
V: TRBV20-1; CDR3: SARNRDYGYT
V: TRBV28; CDR3: AGAGQGDSPLH
V: TRBV10-3; CDR3: AISESRGSSDEQF
V: TRBV28; CDR3: ASLPGLAGDSYEQY
V: TRBV6-2/TRBV6-3; CDR3: ASSMTPYEQY
V: TRBV19; CDR3: ASSWAGGDQPQH
V: TRBV28; CDR3: ASRPGQVNQPQH
V: TRBV6-1; CDR3: ASSERTGGNTGELF
V: TRBV2; CDR3: ASSDLQGSAQPQH
V: TRBV28; CDR3: ASRRSPGGQGTQY